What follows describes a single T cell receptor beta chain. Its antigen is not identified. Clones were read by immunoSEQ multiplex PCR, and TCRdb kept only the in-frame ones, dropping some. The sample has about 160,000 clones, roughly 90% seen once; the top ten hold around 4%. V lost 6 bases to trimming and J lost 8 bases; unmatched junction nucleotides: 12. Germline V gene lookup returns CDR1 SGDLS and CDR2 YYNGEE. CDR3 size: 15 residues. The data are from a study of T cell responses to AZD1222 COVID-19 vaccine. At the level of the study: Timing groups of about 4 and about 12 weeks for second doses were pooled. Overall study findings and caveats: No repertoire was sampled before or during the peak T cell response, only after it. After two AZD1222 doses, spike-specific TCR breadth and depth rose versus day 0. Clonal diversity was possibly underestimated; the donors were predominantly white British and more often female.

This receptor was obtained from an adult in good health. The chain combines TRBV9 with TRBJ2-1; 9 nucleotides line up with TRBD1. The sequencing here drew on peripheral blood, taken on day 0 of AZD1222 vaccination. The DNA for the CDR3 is TGTGCCAGCAACAACGAGGGACAGGGTTGGGATGAGCAGTTCTTC. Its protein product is CASNNEGQGWDEQFF.